This entry lists 20 T cell receptor beta chains sequenced from one sample in a study of T cell repertoires in cytomegalovirus infection. Antigens of these TCRs are unknown. TCRdb reprocessed the reads with MiXCR, giving one entry per CDR3 protein. The data contain roughly 500,000 distinct CDR3 sequences, more than 30% of them singletons. Sample: cultured PBMCs, taken from culture after CMV antigen stimulation. The receptors stem from a human donor in good health (CMV status not recorded). Some clones in this sample may be carry-over from other donors' samples.

The chain recombines TRBV6-8 with TRBJ1-1; D gene unclear. The germline V gene has CDR1 MNHGY and CDR2 SAAAGT. V was cut by 0 bases and J by 7 bases, with 9 bases left in between. The length of the CDR3 is 13 residues. The CDR3 here is CASSYSKWGEAFF. CDR3 nucleotide sequence: TGTGCCAGCAGTTACTCGAAATGGGGTGAAGCTTTCTTT.

This clonotype was detected many times. The J gene is TRBJ2-2, the V gene TRBV28; 9 positions agree with TRBD1. CDR3 length: 15 residues. Looked up from germline, CDR1 is MDHEN and CDR2 is SYDVKM. V was clipped by 4 bases and J by 7 bases; unmatched bases: 7. The CDR3 region is CASSSGDRDGGELFF. The CDR3 DNA is TGTGCCAGCAGTTCCGGGGACAGGGACGGCGGGGAGCTGTTTTTT.

There are a few counts of this clonotype. V gene TRBV20-1 combines with J gene TRBJ2-7, with D perhaps matching TRBD2 (6 bases). V dropped 6 bases and J dropped 0 bases, with 15 bases sitting between them. Germline values: CDR1 DFQATT, CDR2 SNEGSKA (reference sequence). The CDR3 consists of 14 residues. CDR3 amino acids: CSAKRLDDSYEQYF. The CDR3, as DNA: TGCAGTGCCAAGAGACTAGACGACTCCTACGAGCAGTACTTC.

A few counts support this clonotype. V and J are TRBV4-1 and TRBJ1-1; TRBD1 is a possible D gene (6 bases). CDR1 and CDR2 (germline): MGHRA, YSYEKL. V was cut by 2 bases and J by 6 bases, with 16 bases left in between. CDR3 size: 15 residues. The CDR3 nucleotides are TGCGCCAGCAGCCAACGACAGGCCACTGGATCTGAAGCTTTCTTT. As protein: CASSQRQATGSEAFF.

The chain employs TRBV3-1 and TRBJ1-1; no reliable D call. CDR3 length: 11 residues. Trimming cost V 2 bases and J 6 bases, with 4 bases left between them. CDR1 is LGHDT, CDR2 YNNKEL, per germline (reference sequence). The CDR3 DNA reads TGTGCCAGCAGCCAACTATCTGAAGCTTTCTTT. Translated: CASSQLSEAFF. The full variable domain, rest sourced from reference TRBV3-1 and TRBJ1-1, is DTAVSQTPKYLVTQMGNDKSIKCEQNLGHDTMYWYKQDSKKFLKIMFSYNNKELIINETVPNRFSPKSPDKAHLNLHINSLELGDSAVYFCASSQLSEAFFGQGTRLTVV.

This clonotype was seen only a few times. The chain uses TRBV7-9 and TRBJ2-7, with 13 bases lining up with TRBD2. V trimming: 2 bases; J trimming: 2 bases; junction bases outside the gene matches: 9. CDR1 is SEHNR, CDR2 FQNEAQ, per germline (reference sequence). This CDR3 region has 18 residues. In DNA form, the CDR3 reads TGTGCCAGCAGCTTACCTAAAGGACTAGCGGGAGACCCCTACGAGCAGTACTTC. It translates to CASSLPKGLAGDPYEQYF.

The V call is TRBV29-1, the J call TRBJ2-1, with D unresolved. This CDR3 is 13 amino acids long. Trimming stripped 3 bases from V and 8 bases from J, with 14 bases between. Germline loops: CDR1 SQVTM, CDR2 ANQGSEA. Here the CDR3 reads CSVDLLALDEQFF. The CDR3 DNA sequence: TGCAGCGTTGATTTACTCGCTTTGGATGAGCAGTTCTTC.

CDR3 sequence reads: CASSKGQSYTDTQYF. Written as DNA, the CDR3 is TGTGCCAGCAGCAAGGGACAGTCCTACACAGATACGCAGTATTTT. This chain connects TRBV9 to TRBJ2-3; 7 bases map to TRBD1. CDR3 length: 15 amino acids. Germline V gene sequence: CDR1 SGDLS, CDR2 YYNGEE. Losses at the gene ends were 4 bases for V and 2 bases for J; bases not matched to a gene: 7.

V and J are TRBV5-1 and TRBJ2-1; 8 bases are a match to TRBD1. Germline CDR1 is SGHRS and CDR2 is YFSETQ. The CDR3 contains 16 residues. Trimming removed 4 bases from V and 1 base from J; junction bases left unmatched: 7. CDR3: CASSAGQGRSYNEQFF. In nucleotides, the CDR3 is TGCGCCAGCAGCGCCGGACAGGGCCGGTCCTACAATGAGCAGTTCTTC.

This clonotype was observed once. V and J are TRBV18 and TRBJ1-5; D is undetermined. Trimming left V 3 bases short and J 2 bases short, with 14 bases between. The CDR3 has 16 residues. CDR1 is KGHSH and CDR2 is LQKENI in the germline V gene. The CDR3 DNA is TGTGCCAGCTCACCCGCTTCCACGGGTGGCAATCAGCCCCAGCATTTT. Its translation: CASSPASTGGNQPQHF. Drawing the rest from reference TRBV18 and TRBJ1-5, the complete variable domain is NAGVMQNPRHLVRRRGQEARLRCSPMKGHSHVYWYRQLPEEGLKFMVYLQKENIIDESGMPKERFSAEFPKEGPSILRIQQVVRGDSAAYFCASSPASTGGNQPQHFGDGTRLSIL.

This clonotype has just a few counts. The V call is TRBV20-1, the J call TRBJ1-4, with TRBD1 identical over 7 bases. The J segment lost 4 bases and the V segment lost 8 bases, leaving 13 bases of the junction unmatched. This CDR3 has 15 residues. Germline V lookup: CDR1 DFQATT, CDR2 SNEGSKA (reference sequence). The CDR3, as DNA: TGCAGTTCCTTAAGGGCAGGGGGTAGTAATGAAAAACTGTTTTTT. Residues: CSSLRAGGSNEKLFF.

This clonotype was seen repeatedly, ten times or more. The chain recombines TRBV7-8 with TRBJ2-3; D tentatively reads TRBD1 or TRBD2 (5 bases each). The germline V gene has CDR1 SGHVS and CDR2 FQNEAQ. V was pared by 2 bases and J by 3 bases, with 15 bases between. The CDR3 consists of 16 residues. CDR3 loop: CASSLFRGGRTDTQYF. The CDR3 region has the DNA TGTGCCAGCAGCTTATTTCGGGGCGGACGGACAGATACGCAGTATTTT.

The J gene is TRBJ1-5, the V gene TRBV28, with TRBD1 identical over 7 bases. This CDR3 has 16 residues. V lost 6 bases and J lost 1; bases outside the gene matches: 9. Germline CDR1 is MDHEN and CDR2 is SYDVKM. CDR3 sequence (DNA): TGTGCCAGCAGAGGCAGGGGGTTTGAAAGCAATCAGCCCCAGCATTTT. Translation: CASRGRGFESNQPQHF.

This chain connects TRBV6-6 to TRBJ1-1, with 7 positions matching TRBD1. V gave up 2 bases and J gave up 11 bases; unmatched junction bases: 8. Germline V gene sequence: CDR1 MNHNY, CDR2 SVGAGI (reference sequence). The CDR3 runs to 13 residues. The CDR3 spells CASSYRGRRPAFF. CDR3 sequence (DNA): TGTGCCAGCAGTTACAGGGGGCGCAGGCCGGCTTTCTTT.

V is TRBV7-9 and J is TRBJ2-1; TRBD1 matches 7 bases. Germline CDR1 is SEHNR and CDR2 is FQNEAQ (reference sequence). The CDR3 is made up of 16 amino acids. The V gene end was trimmed by 4 bases and the J gene end by 9 bases; junction bases not matched to a gene: 15. The CDR3 sequence is CASSSDMGQSGGEQFF. In nucleotides, the CDR3 is TGTGCCAGCAGCTCGGATATGGGACAGTCTGGAGGTGAGCAGTTCTTC. The variable domain in full, completed from reference TRBV7-9 and TRBJ2-1, reads DTGVSQNPRHKITKRGQNVTFRCDPISEHNRLYWYRQTLGQGPEFLTYFQNEAQLEKSRLLSDRFSAERPKGSFSTLEIQRTEQGDSAMYLCASSSDMGQSGGEQFFGPGTRLTVL.

The gene calls are TRBV6-2 or TRBV6-3 and TRBJ2-7, with D maybe TRBD2 (5 bases). The germline V gene encodes CDR1 MNHEY and CDR2 SVGEGT. This CDR3 is built from 14 residues. The ends were cut back, 8 bases at V and 4 bases at J, with 18 bases in the middle. The CDR3 DNA sequence: TGTGCCAGCGGGGTCGGACTCCAGATTTACGAGCAGTACGTC. It is translated as CASGVGLQIYEQYV.

The V call is TRBV27, the J call TRBJ1-2; 8 bases map to TRBD1. The CDR3 sequence is 14 residues long. Germline loops: CDR1 MNHEY, CDR2 SMNVEV (reference sequence). Losses at the gene ends were 6 bases for V and 2 bases for J; bases not matched to a gene: 5. CDR3 sequence (DNA): TGTGCCAGCAGCCGACAGGGGCCAAACTATGGCTACACCTTC. Encoded protein: CASSRQGPNYGYTF.

This clonotype was seen more than once but under ten times. This rearrangement joins TRBV19 to TRBJ2-1; possible D gene TRBD1, 6 bases. The CDR3 loop spans 11 amino acids. V was cut by 8 bases and J by 9 bases, with 11 bases left in between. Germline-derived CDR1 and CDR2 are LNHDA and SQIVND (reference sequence). CDR3 nucleotide sequence: TGTGCCAGTCAGACCAGGGGTGAGCAGTTCTTC. Translation: CASQTRGEQFF.

This clonotype was seen a few times. The V and J genes are TRBV28 and TRBJ2-7; perhaps TRBD2 as D (6 bases). V shed 6 bases and J shed 6 bases, with 27 bases lying between them. Looked up from germline, CDR1 is MDHEN and CDR2 is SYDVKM. This CDR3 is built from 17 residues. CDR3 residues: CASSRPPATRAGGEQYF. The CDR3 bases are TGTGCCAGCAGCCGACCCCCAGCAACGCGGGCCGGGGGCGAGCAGTACTTC.

This clonotype was seen a handful of times. The rearrangement links TRBV7-3 to TRBJ2-7; D perhaps matches TRBD1 (6 bases). The CDR3 sequence is 13 residues long. Trimming pared 1 base from V and 6 bases from J, leaving 10 bases between. Germline V gene lookup returns CDR1 SGHTA and CDR2 FQGTGA. The CDR3 DNA reads as TGTGCCAGCAGCTTAAAGGAAGGGGGCGAGCAGTACTTC. It codes for CASSLKEGGEQYF.